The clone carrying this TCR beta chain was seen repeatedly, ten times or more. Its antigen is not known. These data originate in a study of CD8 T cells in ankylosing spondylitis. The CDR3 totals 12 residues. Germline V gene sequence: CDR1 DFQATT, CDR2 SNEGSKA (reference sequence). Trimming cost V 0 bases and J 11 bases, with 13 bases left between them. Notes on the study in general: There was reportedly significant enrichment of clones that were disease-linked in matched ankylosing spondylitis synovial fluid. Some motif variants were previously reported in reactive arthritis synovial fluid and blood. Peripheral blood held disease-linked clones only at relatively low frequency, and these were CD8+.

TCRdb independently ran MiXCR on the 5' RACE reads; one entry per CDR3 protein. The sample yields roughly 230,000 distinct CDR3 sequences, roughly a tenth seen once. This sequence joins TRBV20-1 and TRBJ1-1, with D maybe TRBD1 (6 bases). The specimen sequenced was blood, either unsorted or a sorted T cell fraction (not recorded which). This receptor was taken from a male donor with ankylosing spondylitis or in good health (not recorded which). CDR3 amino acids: CSAREGGSEAFF. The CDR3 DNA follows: TGCAGTGCTAGAGAAGGGGGGTCAGAGGCTTTCTTT.